These T cell receptor beta chains were read from a single sample in a study of PD-L1 blockade in urothelial cancer. Data came from immunoSEQ multiplex PCR; TCRdb stores just in-frame clones and leaves some out. The sample includes some 80,000 clones, approximately 86% of them seen just once. Sequenced here: PBMCs, sampled around atezolizumab (anti-PD-L1) treatment. These receptors originate from a man between 40 and 49 years old with urothelial cancer. The CDR3 runs from the conserved cysteine through the conserved F or W. A D gene is named only where the DNA matches it firmly. Rows give clone size only sometimes, using once, few, many, or a class for an expanded clone.

NA	TRBJ2-7	TRBV28	TRBD1	TGTGCCAGCAGTTCCCCGGACAGGGTTTGGTCCTACGAGCAGTACTTC	CASSSPDRVWSYEQYF
NA	TRBJ2-1	TRBV6-6	TRBD2	TGTGCCAGCAGGGACGGGAGGGGAGAAAATGAGCAGTTCTTC	CASRDGRGENEQFF
NA	TRBJ2-2	TRBV19	TRBD2	TGTGCCAGCTCTAGCGGGGCGAACACCGGGGAGCTGTTTTTT	CASSSGANTGELFF
NA	TRBJ1-1	TRBV28	NA	TGTGCCAGCAGGGACACCAGGAACACTGAAGCTTTCTTT	CASRDTRNTEAFF
NA	TRBJ2-3	TRBV4-2	TRBD2	TGTGCCAGCAGCCAAGACCCTAGCGGGAGATCAGATACGCAGTATTTT	CASSQDPSGRSDTQYF
NA	TRBJ1-1	TRBV30	NA	TGTGCCTGGAGCCGCACTGAAGCTTTCTTT	CAWSRTEAFF
once	TRBJ1-1	TRBV11-1	NA	TGTGCCAGCAGCCCCGCCGCCCGGAGGCCGAACACTGAAGCTTTCTTT	CASSPAARRPNTEAFF
NA	TRBJ2-7	TRBV2	TRBD1	TGTGCCAGCAGTGGACAGGGCTACGAGCAGTACTTC	CASSGQGYEQYF
NA	TRBJ1-4	TRBV5-8	TRBD1	TGTGCCAGCAGCGTGACAGGGGGCGGTGGTGAAAAACTGTTTTTT	CASSVTGGGGEKLFF
NA	TRBJ1-5	TRBV30	NA	TGTGCCTGGAGAGCGGGGGAGAGCAATCAGCCCCAGCATTTT	CAWRAGESNQPQHF
few	TRBJ1-1	TRBV9	NA	TGTGCCAGCAGCGAAGTCGTCACAAAAGCTTTCTTT	CASSEVVTKAFF
NA	TRBJ2-7	TRBV23-1	NA	TGCGCCAGAACCGTCTTCAGCGGTATCTACGAGCAGTACTTC	CARTVFSGIYEQYF
NA	TRBJ1-3	TRBV11-2	NA	TGTGCCAGCAGCTTAGACCCTCCCGGGGGGGACACCATATATTTT	CASSLDPPGGDTIYF
NA	TRBJ1-1	TRBV28	TRBD1	TGTGCCAGCAGCAGCTCCGGACAGGGTAGAACTGAAGCTTTCTTT	CASSSSGQGRTEAFF
NA	TRBJ2-7	TRBV21-1	NA	TGTGCCAGCATCATAACGCGACAGGGGGCGTACGAGCAGTACTTC	CASIITRQGAYEQYF
once	TRBJ2-2	TRBV6-1	NA	TGTGCCAGCAGCGCCTTCCGGGAGAACACCGGGGAGCTGTTTTTT	CASSAFRENTGELFF
NA	TRBJ1-4	TRBV7-2	NA	TGTGCCAGCAGCCCCGCAGGGCGAGAGAATGAAAAACTGTTTTTT	CASSPAGRENEKLFF
once	TRBJ2-3	TRBV7-8	TRBD2	TGTGCCAGCAGCTTAGCCCCGGGACTAGCGGACTTCTCGCCGCAGTATTTT	CASSLAPGLADFSPQYF
NA	TRBJ2-7	TRBV5-4	NA	TGTGCCAGCAGCTTGGATCTAGCACAAAAGCAGTACTTC	CASSLDLAQKQYF
NA	TRBJ1-1	TRBV28	TRBD1	TGTGCCAGCACCCTAACAGGGGTAAGAGAGGTCACTGAAGCTTTCTTT	CASTLTGVREVTEAFF
once	TRBJ1-2	TRBV30	NA	TGTGCCTGGGCATTAGGAGCCGCGGACTATGGCTACACCTTC	CAWALGAADYGYTF
NA	TRBJ2-7	TRBV4-1	TRBD2	TGCGCCAGCAGCCAAGAGCTAGCGGGGTCCTACGAGCAGTACTTC	CASSQELAGSYEQYF
many	TRBJ1-2	TRBV11-1	TRBD1	TGTGCCAGCAGCATAACATCGACAGGGGCCGGCTACACCTTC	CASSITSTGAGYTF
once	TRBJ2-7	TRBV29-1	TRBD2	TGCAGCGTTGGGGTTAGCGGGAGGACCATTAAATCCTACGAGCAGTACTTC	CSVGVSGRTIKSYEQYF
NA	TRBJ2-7	TRBV6-5	TRBD2	TGTGCCAGCACCTCAGGAGCCGGGAGGGAGCAGTACTTC	CASTSGAGREQYF
NA	TRBJ2-7	TRBV30	NA	TGTGCCTGCTTCGCAACCGGGACTTTAACCTACGAGCAGTACTTC	CACFATGTLTYEQYF
NA	TRBJ2-7	TRBV28	TRBD2	TGTGCCAGCAGTTCTCACCGGGAGGGGGCCTACGAGCAGTACTTC	CASSSHREGAYEQYF
NA	TRBJ2-7	TRBV18	TRBD2	TGTGCCAGCTCACCAAGGGAGGGAGCCTACGAGCAGTACTTC	CASSPREGAYEQYF
once	TRBJ2-1	TRBV4-1	TRBD2	TGCGCCAGCAGTCAAAAAGGCGGGGGGCTTTACAATGAGCAGTTCTTC	CASSQKGGGLYNEQFF
NA	TRBJ1-5	TRBV28	NA	TGTGCCAGCAGCTCAGGTCTCAATCAGCCCCAGCATTTT	CASSSGLNQPQHF
NA	TRBJ2-3	TRBV7-2	NA	TGTGCCAGCAGCCCCCGCTACAGGGTTTTCACAGATACGCAGTATTTT	CASSPRYRVFTDTQYF
NA	TRBJ1-2	TRBV5-5	TRBD1	TGTGCCAGCAGCGCGTTGACAGGGCCCATCTATGGCTACACCTTC	CASSALTGPIYGYTF
once	TRBJ2-6	TRBV7-2	NA	TGTGCCAGCAGCTATAGCTCTGGGGCCAACGTCCTGACTTTC	CASSYSSGANVLTF
NA	TRBJ2-7	TRBV27	TRBD1	TGTGCCAGCAGTTACGGGACAGGAACCTACGAGCAGTACTTC	CASSYGTGTYEQYF
NA	TRBJ2-3	TRBV10-3	NA	TGTGCCATTCGGGGCCATGGAGGGAAAGATACGCAGTATTTT	CAIRGHGGKDTQYF
NA	TRBJ2-1	TRBV5-1	TRBD2	TGCGCCAGCAGCCAAACTAGCGGGAATTACAATGAGCAGTTCTTC	CASSQTSGNYNEQFF
once	TRBJ2-3	TRBV27	TRBD1	TGTGCCAGCAGTCTGGACAGGGGATTCACAGATACGCAGTATTTT	CASSLDRGFTDTQYF
NA	TRBJ2-2	TRBV4-2	NA	TGTGCCAGCAGCCAAAGGGGGGGGAGTAGGCCTAACACCGGGGAGCTGTTTTTT	CASSQRGGSRPNTGELFF
NA	TRBJ2-1	TRBV6-5	NA	TGTGCCAGCAGTTACGACAGCTCCTACAATGAGCAGTTCTTC	CASSYDSSYNEQFF
NA	TRBJ2-3	TRBV7-9	NA	TGTGCCAGCAGCTCTCGGACATGGAAAGATACGCAGTATTTT	CASSSRTWKDTQYF
NA	TRBJ2-3	TRBV9	NA	TGTGCCAGCAGCACCGGGAGAGCGGTAACAGATACGCAGTATTTT	CASSTGRAVTDTQYF
once	TRBJ2-5	TRBV14	NA	TGTGCCAGCAGCGGGGGGATCCAAGAGACCCAGTACTTC	CASSGGIQETQYF
once	TRBJ2-5	TRBV28	NA	TGTGCCAGCAGCCATGGAGGGCCATATGGAGAGACCCAGTACTTC	CASSHGGPYGETQYF
NA	TRBJ2-1	TRBV5-1	NA	TGCGCCAGCAGCGTCGGTTACCGTAGCGCCGCCGGGGGCAATGAGCAGTTCTTC	CASSVGYRSAAGGNEQFF
NA	TRBJ2-7	TRBV14	NA	TGTGCCAGCAGCCAGCCAGGGTCGCAGGGGTACGAGCAGTACTTC	CASSQPGSQGYEQYF